This T cell receptor beta chain was documented in a study of blood T cell repertoires in COVID-19. Study-wide background: The United States, Italy and Spain provided the acute and convalescent COVID-19 samples.

V lost 0 bases, J lost 2 bases, and 14 bases lay in between. This CDR3 has 18 residues. Germline CDR1 reads KGHSH; CDR2 reads LQKENI. Produced via immunoSEQ multiplex PCR; TCRdb's table is partial and in-frame only. The sample carries roughly 120,000 clones, 85% to 90% recorded once. This receptor was taken from a woman aged 60-75 years with COVID-19, enrolled during active disease. V and J are TRBV18 and TRBJ2-6; D may be TRBD2 (5 bases). Sequencing was done on a sample of peripheral blood. The CDR3 DNA follows: TGTGCCAGCTCACCACCGAATCGGAGGATCACTGGGGCCAACGTCCTGACTTTC. Residues: CASSPPNRRITGANVLTF.